Listed here are 28 T cell receptor beta chains from one sample, sequenced in a study of cytomegalovirus exposure and HLA in healthy donors. Amplification used 60 Vbeta primers and 13 Jbeta primers. The assay was immunoSEQ multiplex PCR, and TCRdb's table has in-frame clones only and misses some. The data hold under 75,000 clones, with 55% to 75% observed a single time. Sequenced material: PBMCs. All receptors come from a man in his forties in good health and CMV-seropositive.

The chain combines TRBV28 with TRBJ2-7; D is perhaps TRBD1 (6 bases). Germline CDR1 and CDR2: MDHEN and SYDVKM. V lost 6 bases to trimming and J lost 1 base, with 10 bases between them. The CDR3 has 13 amino acids. The CDR3 region has the DNA TGTGCCAGCAGACTTCAGGGGTCCTACGAGCAGTACTTC. As protein: CASRLQGSYEQYF.

This chain connects TRBV7-9 to TRBJ2-2; the D gene is possibly TRBD1 (6 bases). Germline CDR1 is SEHNR and CDR2 is FQNEAQ (reference sequence). Trimming shortened V by 5 bases and J by 0 bases, and 13 bases separated the two germline ends. This CDR3 spans 16 amino acids. The DNA of the CDR3 is TGTGCCAGCAGCCCAAGGACAGTCTCGAACACCGGGGAGCTGTTTTTT. As protein: CASSPRTVSNTGELFF.

V is TRBV5-4 and J is TRBJ1-5; 8 bases map to TRBD1. J was trimmed by 6 bases and V by 4 bases; bases with no gene match: 6. Per germline, CDR1 SGHNT and CDR2 YYREEE (reference sequence). The CDR3 consists of 14 residues. The CDR3 DNA is TGTGCCAGCAGCGTGGACAGGGAGATTCAGCCCCAGCATTTT. Protein product: CASSVDREIQPQHF.

This clone appeared a single time. The V gene is TRBV6-6, the J gene TRBJ2-2; TRBD1 is a possible D gene (6 bases). CDR3 length equals 14 residues. V lost 8 bases to trimming and J lost 2 bases, with 12 bases between them. Germline V gene data show CDR1 as MNHNY and CDR2 as SVGAGI (reference sequence). CDR3 amino acids: CASRTEGNTGELFF. CDR3 DNA: TGTGCCAGCCGGACAGAGGGTAACACCGGGGAGCTGTTTTTT.

The rearrangement uses TRBV2 and TRBJ1-5; D might be TRBD1 (6 bases). Trimming stripped 6 bases from V and 7 bases from J, with 16 bases between. The germline gives CDR1 SNHLY, CDR2 FYNNEI. This CDR3 spans 14 amino acids. The DNA for the CDR3 is TGTGCCAGCAGCTCTGGACAGCCTAGCCAGCCCCAGCATTTT. It translates to CASSSGQPSQPQHF.

The rearrangement uses TRBV28 and TRBJ1-2; tentatively, D is TRBD1 (6 bases). CDR3 size: 12 residues. V was trimmed by 2 bases and J by 8 bases, leaving 9 bases between them. The V gene's germline CDR1 is MDHEN and CDR2 SYDVKM. The chain's CDR3 is CASSLGQGGYTF. The CDR3 coding sequence is TGTGCCAGCAGTTTAGGGCAGGGGGGCTACACCTTC.

The V and J genes are TRBV2 and TRBJ2-7, with 7 bases that match TRBD1. Germline V gene sequence: CDR1 SNHLY, CDR2 FYNNEI. This CDR3 has 14 residues. Trimming removed 11 bases from V and 7 bases from J; junction bases left unmatched: 17. The CDR3 coding sequence is TGTGCCTCCCGGGGACAGACGTCTCATGGGGAGCAGTACTTC. It codes for CASRGQTSHGEQYF.

This chain connects TRBV5-1 to TRBJ2-2; 9 bases line up with TRBD2. The CDR3 has 16 amino acids. Unmatched junction bases numbered 7, after V lost 4 bases and J lost 3 bases. The germline V gene encodes CDR1 SGHRS and CDR2 YFSETQ. This CDR3 is CASSVQTSGDTGELFF. The CDR3 DNA follows: TGCGCCAGCAGCGTACAGACTAGCGGAGACACCGGGGAGCTGTTTTTT.

V and J are TRBV5-6 and TRBJ2-5; TRBD1 matches at 7 bases. The germline V gene encodes CDR1 SGHDT and CDR2 YYEEEE. Trimming took 4 bases from V and 5 from J; bases not matched to a gene: 8. This CDR3 is built from 14 residues. The chain's CDR3 is CASSDKQGLETQYF. CDR3 bases: TGTGCCAGCAGCGATAAACAGGGGTTGGAGACCCAGTACTTC.

V and J are TRBV30 and TRBJ1-2, with D possibly TRBD1 on 6 matching bases. V was shortened by 5 bases and J by 8 bases, with 18 bases between the two germline ends. The CDR3 is 13 residues long. The germline V gene encodes CDR1 GTSNPN and CDR2 SVGIG (reference sequence). The CDR3 region has the DNA TGTGCCTGGGCGGTTACAGGGTCGAGGGGCTACACCTTC. Translation gives CAWAVTGSRGYTF.

The chain recombines TRBV7-2 with TRBJ2-1; weak D call: TRBD2 (7 bases). The CDR3 is 14 amino acids. Germline V gene lookup returns CDR1 SGHTA and CDR2 FQGNSA. V was clipped by 6 bases and J by 6 bases, with 15 bases between them. CDR3: CASRRGGQLNEQFF. The CDR3 DNA sequence: TGTGCCAGCAGGAGGGGGGGCCAACTCAATGAGCAGTTCTTC. The full variable domain, in which reference TRBV7-2 and TRBJ2-1 provide the parts outside the CDR3, is GAGVSQSPSNKVTEKGKDVELRCDPISGHTALYWYRQSLGQGLEFLIYFQGNSAPDKSGLPSDRFSAERTGGSVSTLTIQRTQQEDSAVYLCASRRGGQLNEQFFGPGTRLTVL.

This clone was counted between two and nine times. V gene TRBV5-4 combines with J gene TRBJ1-1, with no clear D. The V end was cut by 5 bases, the J end by 7 bases, with 9 bases between. The CDR3 runs 11 residues. Germline V gives CDR1 SGHNT, CDR2 YYREEE (reference sequence). CDR3 protein: CASRRRGEAFF. In DNA form, the CDR3 reads TGTGCCAGCAGAAGGCGCGGTGAAGCTTTCTTT.

V gene TRBV6-5 combines with J gene TRBJ2-1, with D tentatively TRBD1 (5 bases). This CDR3 region has 12 residues. Trimming shortened V by 6 bases and J by 12 bases, and 15 bases separated the two germline ends. In germline, CDR1 is MNHEY, CDR2 SVGAGI. CDR3 amino acids: CASRTQGLGQFF. Here the CDR3 DNA reads TGTGCCAGCAGGACTCAGGGATTAGGGCAGTTCTTC.

V gene TRBV11-3 combines with J gene TRBJ2-5, with TRBD1 identical over 7 bases. Trimming took 5 bases from V and 5 from J; bases not matched to a gene: 8. Germline lookup yields CDR1 SGHNT and CDR2 YENEEA. CDR3 size: 14 residues. CDR3 bases: TGTGCCAGCAGCCGCAGGGGGAGTAAGGAGACCCAGTACTTC. This gives the protein CASSRRGSKETQYF.

The J gene is TRBJ2-3, the V gene TRBV4-1; 7 bases align to TRBD1. The CDR3 contains 15 residues. With V trimmed by 4 bases and J by 2 bases, 6 bases remained unmatched. Germline loops: CDR1 MGHRA, CDR2 YSYEKL. CDR3: CASSLDRDLTDTQYF. DNA for the CDR3: TGCGCCAGCAGCCTTGACAGGGACCTCACAGATACGCAGTATTTT.

This rearrangement joins TRBV11-3 to TRBJ2-3; 14 nucleotides agree with TRBD2. Germline-derived CDR1 and CDR2 are SGHNT and YENEEA. V shed 5 bases, J shed 5 bases, and the junction held 12 bases outside the gene matches. The CDR3 is 18 amino acids. CDR3 loop: CASSPPTSGRAYRDTQYF. For the CDR3, the DNA is TGTGCCAGCAGCCCCCCGACTAGCGGGAGGGCCTATCGAGATACGCAGTATTTT.

This clone appeared a single time. The chain joins TRBV19 to TRBJ2-5; D is possibly TRBD2 (6 bases). This CDR3 region has 15 residues. Germline loops: CDR1 LNHDA, CDR2 SQIVND (reference sequence). With 6 bases removed from V and 5 bases from J, the gap between germline ends came to 19 bases. The CDR3 sequence is CASSPATSKRETQYF. DNA for the CDR3: TGTGCCAGTAGCCCGGCAACTAGCAAGAGGGAGACCCAGTACTTC.

The chain has TRBV7-2 and TRBJ1-1, with D uncertain. This CDR3 region has 14 residues. Trimming cost V 0 bases and J 4 bases, with 9 bases left between them. Germline-derived CDR1 and CDR2 are SGHTA and FQGNSA. The CDR3 DNA reads as TGTGCCAGCAGCTTAGCGAGGGTTGGCACTGAAGCTTTCTTT. Translating it yields CASSLARVGTEAFF.

The genes are TRBV6-4 and TRBJ2-1, with a tentative D call TRBD2 (6 bases). V shed 2 bases and J shed 8 bases, with 16 bases lying between them. CDR3 length equals 15 residues. Germline V lookup: CDR1 MRHNA, CDR2 SNTAGT. The CDR3 bases are TGTGCCAGCAGTGACACGCACGCTGGGGGGTATGAGCAGTTCTTC. It is translated as CASSDTHAGGYEQFF.

V and J are TRBV4-3 and TRBJ2-3; TRBD1 might be the D (6 bases). Germline values: CDR1 LGHNA, CDR2 YSLEER. The CDR3 contains 15 residues. Trimming stripped 0 bases from V and 4 bases from J, with 11 bases between. CDR3 in amino acids: CASSQDLGAADTQYF. CDR3 nucleotide sequence: TGCGCCAGCAGCCAAGATCTGGGGGCGGCAGATACGCAGTATTTT.

This chain uses TRBV4-1 with TRBJ2-1, with D possibly TRBD1 on 6 matching bases. The CDR3 extends over 12 amino acids. Germline lookup yields CDR1 MGHRA and CDR2 YSYEKL. Trimming shortened V by 2 bases and J by 7 bases, and 6 bases separated the two germline ends. For the CDR3, the DNA is TGCGCCAGCAGCCAACAGGGGAATGAGCAGTTCTTC. It encodes CASSQQGNEQFF.

This clone was counted a few times. The rearrangement joins TRBV6-5 to TRBJ2-2; a weak D match, TRBD2 (5 bases). Trimming stripped 5 bases from V and 7 bases from J, with 14 bases between. Germline V gene data show CDR1 as MNHEY and CDR2 as SVGAGI. The CDR3 is made up of 14 amino acids. CDR3 loop: CASSRGGPVGELFF. The CDR3 bases are TGTGCCAGCAGTCGCGGAGGTCCAGTCGGGGAGCTGTTTTTT.

The chain joins TRBV7-9 to TRBJ2-1, with TRBD2 as a possible D gene (6 bases). Germline V lookup: CDR1 SEHNR, CDR2 FQNEAQ (reference sequence). CDR3 length: 13 residues. V shed 6 bases and J shed 9 bases, with 15 bases lying between them. CDR3 sequence (DNA): TGTGCCAGCAGTTTGGAGGGTTGGGGTGAGCAGTTCTTC. Encoded protein: CASSLEGWGEQFF. Complete variable domain (other parts from reference TRBV7-9 and TRBJ2-1): DTGVSQNPRHKITKRGQNVTFRCDPISEHNRLYWYRQTLGQGPEFLTYFQNEAQLEKSRLLSDRFSAERPKGSFSTLEIQRTEQGDSAMYLCASSLEGWGEQFFGPGTRLTVL.

CDR3: CASSTAGTGDTGELFF. The CDR3 DNA reads as TGTGCCAGCAGCACGGCCGGGACAGGGGACACCGGGGAGCTGTTTTTT. The J gene is TRBJ2-2, the V gene TRBV11-2; 10 positions agree with TRBD1. The length of the CDR3 is 16 residues. Germline V CDR1 and CDR2: SGHAT, FQNNGV. Trimming cost V 5 bases and J 3 bases; bases outside gene matches: 6.

CDR3 DNA sequence: TGCAGCGTTAGAAGACAAACGAACACTGAAGCTTTCTTT. It encodes CSVRRQTNTEAFF. The chain has TRBV29-1 and TRBJ1-1, with no clear D. Between the trimmed V and J ends, which lost 5 bases and 1 base, there was a span of 11 bases. Germline V gene lookup returns CDR1 SQVTM and CDR2 ANQGSEA. CDR3 length: 13 amino acids.

The gene calls are TRBV5-1 and TRBJ2-6, with D possibly being TRBD2 (6 bases). CDR1 and CDR2 from the germline V gene are SGHRS and YFSETQ. The V gene lost 3 bases and the J gene lost 0 bases, with 10 bases spanning the gap. This CDR3 comprises 16 residues. CDR3 nucleotide sequence: TGCGCCAGCAGCTGGTTGGGAGGCTCTGGGGCCAACGTCCTGACTTTC. It codes for CASSWLGGSGANVLTF.

The J gene is TRBJ2-6, the V gene TRBV18; 9 bases are a match to TRBD2. The V gene's germline CDR1 is KGHSH and CDR2 LQKENI. This CDR3 comprises 18 residues. V lost 4 bases and J lost 2; bases outside the gene matches: 9. DNA of the CDR3: TGTGCCAGCTCACTTGTAGCGGGAGTGAGCCCTGGGGCCAACGTCCTGACTTTC. Its protein product is CASSLVAGVSPGANVLTF.

CDR3 region: CASSFAGGGYEQYF. The CDR3 coding sequence is TGTGCCAGCAGCTTTGCCGGGGGAGGGTACGAGCAGTACTTC. The chain uses TRBV5-4 and TRBJ2-5; TRBD2 matches at 7 bases. The DNA end favors TRBJ2-7, so the J call may be wrong. The V gene's germline CDR1 is SGHNT and CDR2 YYREEE (reference sequence). The CDR3 contains 14 residues.